The clone carrying this T cell receptor beta chain was counted ten times or more. Its antigen is unknown. The entry originates in a study of molecular identifiers for immune sequencing clone quantification. The study's findings and limits: With a barcode shared among identical TCR molecules, highly expanded clone sizes could be underestimated.

Both previously described methods and listed TCR primers were employed to make bulk TCR libraries. MiXCR, run by TCRdb on the PCR reads, gives a single entry per CDR3 protein. In the table there are roughly 10,000 distinct CDR3 sequences, roughly an eighth of which are singletons. V lost 6 bases and J lost 3, with 14 bases in between. The length of the CDR3 is 14 residues. This chain links TRBV12-3 or TRBV12-4 with TRBJ2-5; tentatively, D is TRBD1 (6 bases). Material for sequencing was naive CD8+ T cells from blood, with Jurkat cell RNA spiked in. As to subset: FACS-sorted CD8+CD4-CCR7+CD45RA+ naive T cells. The clonotype was recovered from a human donor in good health. Some libraries in this study had Jurkat cell RNA spiked in. The CDR3 DNA reads as TGTGCCAGCAGCCCGACAGGTTCGGAAGAGACCCAGTACTTC. Translation gives CASSPTGSEETQYF.